The 32 T cell receptor beta chains given below trace back to one sample, sequenced in a study of beta chain features in type 1 diabetes. Reverse transcribing all isolated RNA meant expressed TCRB transcripts were sequenced. Libraries were prepared by immunoSEQ multiplex PCR; TCRdb keeps only in-frame clonotypes and omits some of them. This table has 600,000 to 700,000 clones, about an eighth appearing once. Study-level results: The study found moderately but significantly shorter TCRB CDR3s in all four CD4+ subsets of Type 1 diabetes patients.

The antigens of these receptors remain unknown. Sequencing was done on a sample of naive CD4+ T cells from blood. The source of these receptors is a man between 25 and 39 years old with type 1 diabetes.

The chain links TRBV7-8 to TRBJ1-6; perhaps TRBD1 as D (5 bases). CDR1 SGHVS and CDR2 FQNEAQ come from the germline V gene. Trimming stripped 1 base from V and 10 bases from J, with 11 bases between. CDR3 length: 14 residues. As DNA, the CDR3 is TGTGCCAGCAGCTTAGTTAGGGGTCACTCACCCCTCCACTTT. It translates to CASSLVRGHSPLHF. The complete variable domain, with remaining parts taken from reference TRBV7-8 and TRBJ1-6, reads GAGVSQSPRYKVAKRGQDVALRCDPISGHVSLFWYQQALGQGPEFLTYFQNEAQLDKSGLPSDRFFAERPEGSVSTLKIQRTQQEDSAVYLCASSLVRGHSPLHFGNGTRLTVT.

This rearrangement joins TRBV9 to TRBJ1-5, with D tentatively TRBD1 (5 bases). The germline CDR1 and CDR2 sequences are SGDLS and YYNGEE. V was pared by 0 bases and J by 5 bases, with 12 bases between. This CDR3 region has 15 residues. Written as DNA, the CDR3 is TGTGCCAGCAGCGTAGGCAGGGAGTTGTATCAGCCCCAGCATTTT. Its protein is CASSVGRELYQPQHF. The entire variable domain, with the rest obtained from reference TRBV9 and TRBJ1-5, is as follows: DSGVTQTPKHLITATGQRVTLRCSPRSGDLSVYWYQQSLDQGLQFLIQYYNGEERAKGNILERFSAQQFPDLHSELNLSSLELGDSALYFCASSVGRELYQPQHFGDGTRLSIL.

This sequence joins TRBV29-1 and TRBJ2-3; 8 bases line up with TRBD1. V trimming: 1 base; J trimming: 2 bases; junction bases outside the gene matches: 11. The germline V gene encodes CDR1 SQVTM and CDR2 ANQGSEA. The CDR3 covers 17 residues. The CDR3 nucleotides read TGCAGCGTTGAAGGGACAGGGAAGGAGTTGTACACAGATACGCAGTATTTT. Translated: CSVEGTGKELYTDTQYF.

J is TRBJ1-5 and V is TRBV7-2; D may be TRBD1 (5 bases). Germline V gene data show CDR1 as SGHTA and CDR2 as FQGNSA. V gave up 5 bases and J gave up 1 base, with 15 bases separating them. CDR3 length equals 16 residues. CDR3 sequence: CASSGRGPSSNQPQHF. The CDR3, as DNA: TGTGCCAGCAGCGGGAGGGGACCATCAAGCAATCAGCCCCAGCATTTT.

J is TRBJ2-5 and V is TRBV14; a possible D gene is TRBD2 (6 bases). Germline loops: CDR1 SGHDN, CDR2 FVKESK. Deletions cut 3 bases from V and 4 bases from J, with 15 bases between. CDR3 size: 15 residues. The CDR3 protein is CASSQAPMGGETQYF. CDR3 bases: TGTGCCAGCAGCCAGGCTCCAATGGGGGGAGAGACCCAGTACTTC.

This clone came up a few times. The J gene is TRBJ1-5, the V gene TRBV27; tentatively, D is TRBD1 (5 bases). V lost 7 bases and J 6 bases, leaving 16 bases between the germline ends. The CDR3 sequence is 14 residues long. Germline CDR1 and CDR2: MNHEY and SMNVEV (reference sequence). In DNA, the CDR3 is TGTGCCAGCAAAGAGGGGCTCGTAGGTCAGCCCCAGCATTTT. Encoded protein: CASKEGLVGQPQHF.

CDR3 nucleotide sequence: TGTGCCAGCAGGGCCGGGACAGGGGGGAATTATGGCTACACCTTC. Translated: CASRAGTGGNYGYTF. This sequence joins TRBV7-2 and TRBJ1-2; 11 bases align to TRBD1. The V segment lost 6 bases and the J segment 5 bases; nucleotides outside the gene matches: 8. The CDR3 contains 15 residues. Looked up from germline, CDR1 is SGHTA and CDR2 is FQGNSA.

This clone has only a few counts. This chain connects TRBV6-1 to TRBJ1-1; D gene uncertain. The CDR3 spans 11 residues. The germline gives CDR1 MNHNS, CDR2 SASEGT. Between the trimmed V and J ends, which lost 11 bases and 10 bases, there was a span of 17 bases. The chain's CDR3 is CAAHGDGGAFF. CDR3 sequence (DNA): TGTGCCGCACACGGCGACGGAGGAGCTTTCTTT.

Only a few counts were recorded for this clone. The V and J genes are TRBV7-2 and TRBJ2-7; either TRBD1 or TRBD2 may supply D (5 bases each). This CDR3 region has 14 residues. Germline V gene sequence: CDR1 SGHTA, CDR2 FQGNSA. V was clipped by 4 bases and J by 5 bases, with 15 bases between them. The CDR3, as DNA: TGTGCCAGCAGCTCAACTAGACAGCTAAACGAGCAGTACTTC. It specifies CASSSTRQLNEQYF.

This clone has a handful of counts. This rearrangement joins TRBV16 to TRBJ1-1; D may be TRBD1 (6 bases). V was trimmed by 4 bases and J by 0 bases, leaving 21 bases between them. The CDR3 contains 18 residues. From germline, CDR1 is KGHSY and CDR2 FQNENV. The CDR3 spells CASSPPGGRGVLNTEAFF. The DNA of the CDR3 is TGTGCCAGCAGCCCCCCTGGGGGGCGGGGGGTCCTGAACACTGAAGCTTTCTTT.

The rearrangement links TRBV6-6 to TRBJ2-3, with D perhaps assigned TRBD1 or TRBD2 (6 bases each). The CDR3 is 13 amino acids. The V end lost 2 bases, the J end lost 4 bases, and 7 bases lay between the germline ends. Germline assignment: CDR1 MNHNY and CDR2 SVGAGI (reference sequence). CDR3 sequence (DNA): TGTGCCAGCAGTTACAGGGGGGCAGATACGCAGTATTTT. The encoded protein is CASSYRGADTQYF.

This clone was seen a few times. The rearrangement links TRBV19 to TRBJ1-1, with D unclear. Between the trimmed V and J ends, which lost 4 bases and 2 bases, there was a span of 14 bases. Germline values: CDR1 LNHDA, CDR2 SQIVND (reference sequence). CDR3 length equals 15 residues. DNA for the CDR3: TGTGCCAGTAGTACCCTGCGGCAGCGTAACACTGAAGCTTTCTTT. Translated, it gives CASSTLRQRNTEAFF.

The gene calls are TRBV14 and TRBJ2-7; D may be TRBD1 or TRBD2 (5 bases each). The length of the CDR3 is 16 residues. The V gene lost 4 bases and the J gene lost 4 bases, with 20 bases spanning the gap. Germline V CDR1 and CDR2: SGHDN, FVKESK. CDR3 nucleotide sequence: TGTGCCAGCAGCCCCGGGGCCGGGACGGAGCGTTACGAGCAGTACTTC. Its translation is CASSPGAGTERYEQYF. The variable domain in full, completed from reference TRBV14 and TRBJ2-7, reads EAGVTQFPSHSVIEKGQTVTLRCDPISGHDNLYWYRRVMGKEIKFLLHFVKESKQDESGMPNNRFLAERTGGTYSTLKVQPAELEDSGVYFCASSPGAGTERYEQYFGPGTRLTVT.

In nucleotides, the CDR3 is TGTGCCAGCAGCTTAACGGGGTACCAAGCCGAGCAGTACTTC. This gives the protein CASSLTGYQAEQYF. This chain links TRBV7-9 with TRBJ2-7, with TRBD2 as a possible D gene (5 bases). This CDR3 is 14 amino acids long. With 2 bases removed from V and 6 bases from J, the gap between germline ends came to 14 bases. Germline assignment: CDR1 SEHNR and CDR2 FQNEAQ (reference sequence). The complete variable domain, with remaining parts taken from reference TRBV7-9 and TRBJ2-7, reads DTGVSQNPRHKITKRGQNVTFRCDPISEHNRLYWYRQTLGQGPEFLTYFQNEAQLEKSRLLSDRFSAERPKGSFSTLEIQRTEQGDSAMYLCASSLTGYQAEQYFGPGTRLTVT.

In its sample, this clone was seen a few times. This chain uses TRBV7-9 with TRBJ2-7; 7 nucleotides line up with TRBD1. The CDR3 is made up of 16 amino acids. V lost 1 base, J lost 7 bases, and 13 bases stayed unmatched. Germline CDR1 reads SEHNR; CDR2 reads FQNEAQ (reference sequence). The CDR3 loop is CASSLVRAGGPGEQYF. As DNA, the CDR3 is TGTGCCAGCAGCTTAGTACGGGCAGGGGGTCCCGGAGAGCAGTACTTC.

This chain connects TRBV4-3 to TRBJ2-5, with 8 bases identical to TRBD1. The CDR3 is 14 amino acids. The germline V gene has CDR1 LGHNA and CDR2 YSLEER. The ends lost 1 base at V and 5 bases at J; junction bases unmatched: 3. CDR3 in amino acids: CASSQAGDRETQYF. The CDR3 region has the DNA TGCGCCAGCAGCCAAGCGGGGGACAGGGAGACCCAGTACTTC.

The chain is built from TRBV7-2 and TRBJ1-5; D may be TRBD1 (5 bases). There are 13 residues in the CDR3. Trimming removed 1 base from V and 6 bases from J, with 7 bases in between. CDR1 is SGHTA and CDR2 is FQGNSA in the germline V gene. CDR3 protein: CASSLEGVQPQHF. For the CDR3, the DNA is TGTGCCAGCAGCTTAGAAGGGGTTCAGCCCCAGCATTTT.

This clone was detected only a few times. The chain joins TRBV9 to TRBJ1-2, with 9 bases matching TRBD1. This CDR3 has 17 residues. CDR1 and CDR2 (germline): SGDLS, YYNGEE. Trimming cost V 7 bases and J 6 bases; bases outside gene matches: 19. CDR3: CASSRVLTGGAEDGYTF. The DNA for the CDR3 is TGTGCCAGCTCCCGTGTGCTTACAGGGGGCGCAGAGGATGGCTACACCTTC.

Only a few counts were recorded for this clone. The chain combines TRBV28 with TRBJ1-1; maybe TRBD1 (5 bases). Germline V lookup: CDR1 MDHEN, CDR2 SYDVKM. V lost 2 bases to trimming and J lost 6 bases, with 13 bases between them. The length of the CDR3 is 14 residues. The CDR3 protein is CASSLEGRRAEAFF. Here the CDR3 DNA reads TGTGCCAGCAGTTTAGAGGGGCGGAGAGCTGAAGCTTTCTTT.

The J gene is TRBJ2-7, the V gene TRBV5-1; 9 bases map to TRBD1. Trimming removed 3 bases from V and 3 bases from J; junction bases left unmatched: 7. CDR3 length: 15 residues. Germline CDR1 SGHRS, CDR2 YFSETQ. The CDR3 nucleotides read TGCGCCAGCAGCTCAACCGTGACAGGGGGCTACGAGCAGTACTTC. Translated, it gives CASSSTVTGGYEQYF.

This clone was counted a few times. V is TRBV27 and J is TRBJ2-5; D remains unclear. V gave up 5 bases and J gave up 2 bases, with 9 bases separating them. CDR3 size: 13 residues. In germline, CDR1 is MNHEY, CDR2 SMNVEV (reference sequence). Here the CDR3 reads CASSPRPQETQYF. CDR3 in DNA: TGTGCCAGCAGTCCAAGGCCTCAAGAGACCCAGTACTTC.

The genes are TRBV7-9 and TRBJ2-3; D perhaps matches TRBD2 (6 bases). The germline V and J ends were trimmed by 1 base and 0 bases, with 8 bases remaining between them. Germline V gene sequence: CDR1 SEHNR, CDR2 FQNEAQ (reference sequence). This CDR3 has 15 amino acids. DNA for the CDR3: TGTGCCAGCAGCTTAGAGGACTATAGCACAGATACGCAGTATTTT. Translated: CASSLEDYSTDTQYF.

CDR3 sequence: CASSQSLNTGELFF. CDR3 bases: TGTGCCAGCAGCCAATCCCTGAACACCGGGGAGCTGTTTTTT. The rearrangement links TRBV14 to TRBJ2-2; D is undetermined. Germline CDR1 and CDR2: SGHDN and FVKESK. Trimming took off 2 bases at V and 1 base at J, with 5 bases between the two ends. The CDR3 covers 14 residues.

This chain links TRBV9 with TRBJ1-1; 7 positions match TRBD1. V shed 1 base and J 0 bases; nucleotides not matched to a gene: 6. Germline CDR1 and CDR2: SGDLS and YYNGEE. The CDR3 is 16 amino acids. CDR3 residues: CASSVSLDRMNTEAFF. CDR3 DNA: TGTGCCAGCAGCGTAAGTTTGGACAGGATGAACACTGAAGCTTTCTTT.

This clone was counted only a few times. V gene TRBV6-6 combines with J gene TRBJ1-1, with a possible D match to TRBD1 (5 bases). Germline V gene sequence: CDR1 MNHNY, CDR2 SVGAGI (reference sequence). Deletions cut 2 bases from V and 1 base from J, with 5 bases between. The CDR3 loop spans 13 amino acids. This CDR3 reads CASSYDRNTEAFF. The CDR3 nucleotides are TGTGCCAGCAGTTACGACAGGAACACTGAAGCTTTCTTT.

This clone was detected a few times. This rearrangement joins TRBV10-3 to TRBJ1-1, with D perhaps matching TRBD1 (6 bases). Looked up from germline, CDR1 is ENHRY and CDR2 is SYGVKD. CDR3 length equals 13 residues. Trimming pared 9 bases from V and 3 bases from J, leaving 14 bases between. CDR3 sequence: CAISGGADTEAFF. The CDR3 coding sequence is TGTGCCATATCCGGGGGCGCGGACACTGAAGCTTTCTTT.

The chain employs TRBV7-3 and TRBJ2-1; TRBD2 matches at 8 bases. J gave up 8 bases and V 5 bases, and 14 bases lay outside the gene matches. CDR3 size: 16 residues. Per the germline V gene, CDR1 is SGHTA and CDR2 is FQGTGA. The CDR3 DNA reads as TGTGCCAGCAGCCTGAGCGGGGGTACCACCTGGCATGAGCAGTTCTTC. Translating it yields CASSLSGGTTWHEQFF.

In the case of this clone: Distinct nucleotide sequences in the sample also encode this CDR3. The gene calls are TRBV2 and TRBJ1-3, with unresolved D. This CDR3 has 12 residues. Trimming took 2 bases from V and 4 from J, leaving 3 bases between them. Per germline, CDR1 SNHLY and CDR2 FYNNEI. The CDR3 loop is CASSETGNTIYF. In DNA form, the CDR3 reads TGTGCCAGCAGTGAAACGGGAAACACCATATATTTT.

The CDR3 DNA reads as TGTGCCAGCAGTATACTCGGGGGAACTGAAGCTTTCTTT. It yields the protein CASSILGGTEAFF. This chain joins TRBV2 and TRBJ1-1; weak D call: TRBD1 (5 bases). Trimming took off 5 bases at V and 5 bases at J, with 12 bases between the two ends. The CDR3 has 13 residues. The germline gives CDR1 SNHLY, CDR2 FYNNEI.

This clone occurred a few times. This chain uses TRBV30 with TRBJ1-2; perhaps TRBD1 as D (6 bases). The V and J ends lost 3 bases and 8 bases respectively, with 13 bases between them. Germline CDR1 is GTSNPN and CDR2 is SVGIG (reference sequence). This CDR3 is built from 12 residues. Here the CDR3 reads CAWSPGHEGYTF. CDR3 nucleotides: TGTGCCTGGAGCCCGGGACATGAAGGCTACACCTTC. Filled out from reference TRBV30 and TRBJ1-2, the complete variable domain reads SQTIHQWPATLVQPVGSPLSLECTVEGTSNPNLYWYRQAAGRGLQLLFYSVGIGQISSEVPQNLSASRPQDRQFILSSKKLLLSDSGFYLCAWSPGHEGYTFGSGTRLTVV.

The genes are TRBV29-1 and TRBJ1-1, with D maybe TRBD1 (5 bases). This CDR3 comprises 13 residues. Trimming left V 6 bases short and J 1 base short, with 12 bases between. Germline CDR1 reads SQVTM; CDR2 reads ANQGSEA. The CDR3 DNA is TGCAGCGTCGGGAGGGGTCAGAACACTGAAGCTTTCTTT. It encodes CSVGRGQNTEAFF.

This chain connects TRBV7-8 to TRBJ1-5; D call uncertain. Trimming stripped 4 bases from V and 4 bases from J, with 8 bases between. Germline V gene data show CDR1 as SGHVS and CDR2 as FQNEAQ. The CDR3 has 13 amino acids. The CDR3, as DNA: TGTGCCAGCAGCTCGTGGCTGAATCAGCCCCAGCATTTT. Translated, it gives CASSSWLNQPQHF.